This paragraph reports one T cell receptor (beta chain). The antigen remains unidentified. The lymph nodes were axillary draining lymph nodes from breast cancer patients. Germline CDR1 reads SNHLY; CDR2 reads FYNNEI. Germline trimming cut 10 bases from V and 6 bases from J; bases unmatched to any gene: 8. The CDR3 consists of 13 residues. One entry per CDR3 protein results from TCRdb running MiXCR on the multiplex PCR reads. The sample lists 100,000 or so distinct CDR3 sequences; 21% were seen once. These data are taken from a study of breast tumors, draining lymph nodes, adjacent tissues. Findings and caveats of the study: The lymph node origin of tumor T cells was framed as consistent with a hypothesis, not demonstrated. Compared with lymph nodes, tumors were less diverse; compared with nontumor tissue, more. Most tumor T cells seemingly derive from lymph node, then expand in tumor.

Specimen: axillary lymph node tissue. This clonotype originated in a female donor with breast cancer. Some clones in this sample may be carry-over from other donors' samples. V gene TRBV2 combines with J gene TRBJ2-7, with 11 bases matching TRBD1. The DNA for the CDR3 is TGTGCCAATACCGGGACAGGGGGGACCGAGCAGTACTTC. Translated: CANTGTGGTEQYF.